This T cell receptor beta chain appears in the sequencing data of a study of early stage breast cancer tumors. Repertoires were generated with immunoSEQ multiplex PCR, while TCRdb's copy carries only in-frame clones and drops some. This sample has some 20,000 clones, with about four fifths found just once. This CDR3 region has 15 residues. The V segment lost 5 bases and the J segment 4 bases; nucleotides outside the gene matches: 10. Germline V gene sequence: CDR1 SEHNR, CDR2 FQNEAQ (reference sequence). The TCR sequence derives from a person aged 65 to 79 with breast cancer. This chain uses TRBV7-9 with TRBJ1-1; 7 bases line up with TRBD1. The sample taken for sequencing was blood. This chain's CDR3 is CASSRQTGLGTEAFF. CDR3 DNA: TGTGCCAGCAGCCGCCAGACAGGGCTTGGCACTGAAGCTTTCTTT.